These T cell receptor beta chains were read from a single sample in a study of T cell repertoires in cytomegalovirus infection. TCRdb re-derived calls from the reads in MiXCR, one entry per CDR3 protein. The table has tens of thousands of distinct CDR3 sequences, about 4% seen once. Sequencing was done on a sample of PBMCs. Receptors were obtained from a human donor in good health (CMV status not recorded). Some clones in this sample may be carry-over from other donors' samples. Both conserved end residues are part of each CDR3. D genes are given only for firm matches. The size field is filled for only some rows; it gives once, few, many or a size class.

J gene | V gene | D gene | clone size | CDR3 protein | CDR3 DNA
TRBJ1-5 | TRBV27 | TRBD1 | many | CASSGWDRGRGNQPQHF | TGTGCCAGCAGTGGTTGGGACAGGGGGCGAGGCAATCAGCCCCAGCATTTT
TRBJ2-5 | TRBV28 | - | - | CASSFVRDGQETQYF | TGTGCCAGCAGTTTCGTCCGGGACGGACAAGAGACCCAGTACTTC
TRBJ1-5 | TRBV7-6 | - | many | CASSLRAEMRQPQHF | TGTGCCAGCAGCTTAAGGGCTGAGATGAGACAGCCCCAGCATTTT
TRBJ1-1 | TRBV20-1 | - | many | CSVVVGTEAFF | TGCAGTGTCGTCGTGGGCACTGAAGCTTTCTTT
TRBJ1-4 | TRBV19 | - | many | CASSIGRNFYEKLFF | TGTGCCAGTAGTATTGGACGGAACTTTTATGAAAAACTGTTTTTT
TRBJ1-3 | TRBV10-3 | - | many | CAIGGQGNTIYF | TGTGCCATCGGAGGACAGGGAAACACCATATATTTT
TRBJ1-1 | TRBV19 | TRBD1 | many | CASSNRGEGTEAFF | TGTGCCAGTAGTAACAGGGGTGAGGGAACTGAAGCTTTCTTT
TRBJ1-2 | TRBV3-1 | - | many | CASSQDFYGYTF | TGTGCCAGCAGCCAAGATTTCTATGGCTACACCTTC
TRBJ1-4 | TRBV28 | - | many | CASSACGGWGEKLFF | TGTGCCAGCAGCGCGTGTGGTGGCTGGGGTGAAAAACTGTTTTTT
TRBJ1-1 | TRBV19 | - | many | CASSIGLQLNTEAFF | TGTGCCAGTAGTATAGGATTGCAGCTGAACACTGAAGCTTTCTTT
TRBJ2-3 | TRBV5-1 | - | many | CASSLANGQSTDTQYF | TGCGCCAGCAGCTTGGCCAACGGACAGTCCACAGATACGCAGTATTTT